Listed below are T cell receptor beta chains from one sample, sequenced in a study of response to subunit inactivated influenza vaccine. TCRdb redid the calling of the RT-PCR reads with MiXCR, one entry per CDR3 protein. Of under 550,000 distinct CDR3 sequences in the sample, 7.6% are singletons; the top ten hold 13%. Here the sequenced sample was PBMCs from blood, taken less than 25 months after vaccination. The receptors stem from a man aged 45-69 years who received an inactivated influenza vaccine. The CDR3 runs from the conserved cysteine through the conserved F or W. The D gene is left open where the match is weak. Where a row states a size, it is once, few, many or the class of an expanded clone; other rows omit it.

TRBJ2-3 TRBV5-6 TRBD1 NA CASSLAGQGGDTQYF TGTGCCAGCAGCTTGGCGGGACAGGGAGGTGATACGCAGTATTTT
TRBJ1-4 TRBV9 NA few CASSSDATNEKLFF TGTGCCAGCAGTAGCGATGCAACTAATGAAAAACTGTTTTTT
TRBJ1-6 TRBV4-3 NA many CASSQEGSDNSPLHF TGCGCCAGCAGCCAAGAGGGCAGCGATAATTCACCCCTCCACTTT
TRBJ2-7 TRBV12-3/TRBV12-4 TRBD2 many CASRSGATYEQYF TGTGCCAGCAGGAGCGGGGCTACCTACGAGCAGTACTTC
TRBJ1-2 TRBV5-6 TRBD1 few CASSHRGTGGNYGYTF TGTGCCAGCAGCCACCGGGGGACAGGGGGAAACTATGGCTACACCTTC
TRBJ1-6 TRBV3-1 TRBD1 NA CASSHADRVYSPLHF TGTGCCAGCAGCCACGCGGACAGGGTGTATTCACCCCTCCACTTT
TRBJ2-7 TRBV5-8 NA few CASSPNRNQYF TGTGCCAGCAGCCCGAACAGGAATCAGTACTTC
TRBJ2-7 TRBV4-2 NA few CASSQDPGESYEQYF TGTGCCAGCAGCCAAGATCCGGGGGAGTCCTACGAGCAGTACTTC
TRBJ2-3 TRBV20-1 TRBD2 many CSARGLAGPLRTDTQYF TGCAGTGCTCGGGGACTAGCGGGACCATTGCGCACAGATACGCAGTATTTT
TRBJ2-7 TRBV18 NA once CAGSPPPGRSYEQYF TGTGCCGGCTCACCACCCCCGGGCCGCTCCTACGAGCAGTACTTC
TRBJ2-1 TRBV20-1 TRBD2 NA CSARTVGRTSGYNEQFF TGCAGTGCTAGAACGGTTGGAAGGACTAGCGGATACAATGAGCAGTTCTTC
TRBJ2-3 TRBV6-5 TRBD2 few CASSLETSGLTDTQYF TGTGCCAGCAGTTTAGAAACTAGCGGGCTCACAGATACGCAGTATTTT
TRBJ2-5 TRBV20-1 TRBD2 few CSAKPGLAGGETQYF TGCAGTGCTAAACCGGGACTAGCGGGAGGAGAGACCCAGTACTTC
TRBJ2-7 TRBV20-1 TRBD1 few CSARPGQGTYEQYF TGCAGTGCTAGACCCGGACAGGGGACTTACGAGCAGTACTTC
TRBJ2-3 TRBV21-1 NA NA CASAGTSGTDTQYF TGTGCCAGCGCCGGGACTAGCGGTACAGATACGCAGTATTTT
TRBJ2-1 TRBV28 NA many CASSFWQNNEQFF TGTGCCAGCAGTTTTTGGCAAAACAATGAGCAGTTCTTC
TRBJ1-1 TRBV12-3/TRBV12-4 TRBD1 many CASSLVGTGAAEAFF TGTGCCAGCAGTTTAGTCGGGACAGGGGCCGCTGAAGCTTTCTTT
TRBJ2-7 TRBV5-1 NA many CASSFDSGPYEQYF TGCGCCAGCAGCTTCGATAGCGGACCCTACGAGCAGTACTTC
TRBJ1-5 TRBV28 NA few CASSSPPEGSNQPQHF TGTGCCAGCAGTTCCCCGCCTGAGGGTAGCAATCAGCCCCAGCATTTT
TRBJ1-1 TRBV6-1 TRBD1 many CASRESRGRNTEAFF TGTGCCAGCAGGGAGAGCAGGGGGAGGAACACTGAAGCTTTCTTT
TRBJ1-4 TRBV5-6 TRBD1 many CASSSQGAHEKLFF TGTGCCAGCAGCTCCCAGGGGGCGCATGAAAAACTGTTTTTT
TRBJ1-4 TRBV6-5 NA NA CASSYSGQPGEKLFF TGTGCCAGCAGTTACTCGGGGCAGCCGGGGGAAAAACTGTTTTTT
TRBJ2-5 TRBV11-2 NA many CASSLRPQETQYF TGTGCCAGCAGCCTTCGACCTCAAGAGACCCAGTACTTC
TRBJ2-3 TRBV7-2 NA few CASSRTFPADTQYF TGTGCCAGCAGCCGCACATTCCCGGCCGATACGCAGTATTTT
TRBJ2-1 TRBV4-3 TRBD1 NA CASSRQGDDEQFF TGCGCCAGTTCCCGACAGGGGGACGATGAGCAGTTCTTC
TRBJ2-2 TRBV7-2 TRBD2 NA CASSLVVTSGNTGELFF TGTGCCAGCAGCTTAGTTGTCACTAGCGGGAACACCGGGGAGCTGTTTTTT
TRBJ2-7 TRBV12-3/TRBV12-4 NA few CASSHRDTRREQYF TGTGCCAGCAGCCACCGGGACACTAGGCGGGAGCAGTACTTC
TRBJ2-1 TRBV27 TRBD2 once CTSSFRGERFF TGTACCAGCAGTTTCCGGGGGGAGCGGTTCTTC
TRBJ1-3 TRBV7-2 NA NA CASSPSEGTIYF TGTGCCAGCAGCCCCTCCGAGGGAACCATATATTTT
TRBJ2-7 TRBV5-1 TRBD2 NA CASSFTSGTFYEQYF TGCGCCAGCAGCTTCACTAGCGGGACCTTCTACGAGCAGTACTTC
TRBJ1-5 TRBV12-3/TRBV12-4 TRBD1 NA CASSLAQGAQPQHF TGTGCCAGCAGTTTAGCGCAGGGGGCTCAGCCCCAGCATTTT
TRBJ1-2 TRBV28 NA NA CASSFDPGSNYGYTF TGTGCCAGCAGTTTCGATCCAGGGTCTAACTATGGCTACACCTTC
TRBJ2-3 TRBV2 NA few CASGSLDTQYF TGTGCCAGCGGCTCCCTGGATACGCAGTATTTT
TRBJ2-3 TRBV19 TRBD2 few CASSIAFTASGGDTQYF TGTGCCAGTAGTATAGCGTTTACGGCTAGCGGCGGCGATACGCAGTATTTT
TRBJ2-7 TRBV18 NA few CASSPLPTDTYEQYF TGTGCCAGCTCACCACTTCCGACCGATACCTACGAGCAGTACTTC
TRBJ2-3 TRBV4-1 TRBD1 many CASRGRDRTTDTQYF TGCGCCAGCAGAGGCCGGGACAGGACCACAGATACGCAGTATTTT
TRBJ1-3 TRBV5-6 NA many CASSNFGGSGNTIYF TGTGCCAGCAGTAATTTCGGGGGATCAGGAAACACCATATATTTT
TRBJ1-3 TRBV14 NA many CASSRHFGRNTIYF TGTGCCAGCAGCCGCCACTTCGGAAGAAACACCATATATTTT
TRBJ1-2 TRBV13 NA few CASSLLGGHYGYTF TGTGCCAGCAGCTTACTAGGGGGACACTATGGCTACACCTTC
TRBJ2-7 TRBV10-3 NA many CAITAGELSYEQYF TGTGCCATCACGGCAGGGGAACTCTCCTACGAGCAGTACTTC
TRBJ1-2 TRBV20-1 NA few CSASPHSGDYGYTF TGCAGTGCTAGTCCGCATTCGGGGGACTATGGCTACACCTTC
TRBJ2-1 TRBV3-1 TRBD2 many CASSQGLAGARMDEQFF TGTGCCAGCAGCCAAGGACTAGCGGGGGCGCGGATGGATGAGCAGTTCTTC
TRBJ1-4 TRBV20-1 NA many CSAWGTNEKLFF TGCAGTGCGTGGGGGACTAATGAAAAACTGTTTTTT
TRBJ2-1 TRBV12-3/TRBV12-4 TRBD2 NA CASSYPGGGSWFF TGTGCCAGCAGTTACCCCGGGGGGGGGAGCTGGTTCTTC
TRBJ2-3 TRBV27 NA NA CASRTRFSGLNTQYF TGTGCCAGCAGAACGAGATTCTCTGGTCTCAATACGCAGTATTTT
TRBJ2-2 TRBV29-1 NA many CSVATSGELFF TGCAGCGTAGCGACGTCCGGGGAGCTGTTTTTT
TRBJ2-1 TRBV24-1 NA many CATEGYPYNEQFF TGTGCCACCGAAGGGTACCCATACAATGAGCAGTTCTTC
TRBJ2-1 TRBV29-1 TRBD2 many CSVGLAGGNEQFF TGCAGCGTCGGACTAGCGGGTGGTAATGAGCAGTTCTTC